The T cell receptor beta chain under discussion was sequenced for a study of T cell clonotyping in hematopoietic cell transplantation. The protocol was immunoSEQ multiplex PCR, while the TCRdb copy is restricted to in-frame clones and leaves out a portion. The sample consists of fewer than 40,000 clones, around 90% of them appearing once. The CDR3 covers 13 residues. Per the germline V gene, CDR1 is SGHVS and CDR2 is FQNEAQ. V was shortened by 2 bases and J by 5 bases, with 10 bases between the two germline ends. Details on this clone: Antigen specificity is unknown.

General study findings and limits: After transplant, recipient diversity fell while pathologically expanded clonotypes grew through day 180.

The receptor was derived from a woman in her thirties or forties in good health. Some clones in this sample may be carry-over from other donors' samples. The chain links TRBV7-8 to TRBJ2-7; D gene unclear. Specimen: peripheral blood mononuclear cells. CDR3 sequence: CASSLTGDNEQYF. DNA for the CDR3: TGTGCCAGCAGCTTAACGGGCGACAACGAGCAGTACTTC. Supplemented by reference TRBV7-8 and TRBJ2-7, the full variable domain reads GAGVSQSPRYKVAKRGQDVALRCDPISGHVSLFWYQQALGQGPEFLTYFQNEAQLDKSGLPSDRFFAERPEGSVSTLKIQRTQQEDSAVYLCASSLTGDNEQYFGPGTRLTVT.